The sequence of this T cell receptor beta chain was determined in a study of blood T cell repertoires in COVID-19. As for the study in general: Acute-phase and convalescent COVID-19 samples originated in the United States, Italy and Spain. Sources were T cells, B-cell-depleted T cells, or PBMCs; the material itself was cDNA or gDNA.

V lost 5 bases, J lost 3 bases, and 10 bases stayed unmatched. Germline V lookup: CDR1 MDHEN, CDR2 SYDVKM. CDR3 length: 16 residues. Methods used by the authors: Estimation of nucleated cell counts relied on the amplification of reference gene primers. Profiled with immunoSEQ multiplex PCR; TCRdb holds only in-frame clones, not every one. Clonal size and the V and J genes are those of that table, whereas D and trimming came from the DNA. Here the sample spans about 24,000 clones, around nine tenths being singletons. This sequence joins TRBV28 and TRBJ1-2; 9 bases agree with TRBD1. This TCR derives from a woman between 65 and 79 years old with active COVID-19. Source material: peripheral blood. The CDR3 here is CASSRGVYRGHYGYTF. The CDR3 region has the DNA TGTGCCAGCAGTAGAGGGGTTTACAGGGGGCACTATGGCTACACCTTC.